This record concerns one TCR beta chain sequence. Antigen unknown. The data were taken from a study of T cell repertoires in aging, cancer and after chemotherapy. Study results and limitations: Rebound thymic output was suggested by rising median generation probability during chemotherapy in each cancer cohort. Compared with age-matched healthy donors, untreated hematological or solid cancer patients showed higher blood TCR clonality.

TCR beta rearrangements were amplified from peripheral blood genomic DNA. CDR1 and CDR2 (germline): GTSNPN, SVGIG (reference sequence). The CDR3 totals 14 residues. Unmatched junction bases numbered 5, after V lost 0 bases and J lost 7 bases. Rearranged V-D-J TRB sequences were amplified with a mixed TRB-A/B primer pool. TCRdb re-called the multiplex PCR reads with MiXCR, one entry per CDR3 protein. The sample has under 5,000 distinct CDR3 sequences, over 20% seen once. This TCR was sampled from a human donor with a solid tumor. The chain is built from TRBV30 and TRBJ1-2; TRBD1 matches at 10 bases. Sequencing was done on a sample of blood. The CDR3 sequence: CAWSVATGGFGYTF. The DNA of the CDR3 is TGTGCCTGGAGTGTAGCGACAGGGGGCTTTGGCTACACCTTC.